This TCR beta chain was found in a study of a mutant IDH1 vaccine in newly diagnosed glioma. Background on the study: The vaccination schedule gave patients eight doses in weeks 1, 3, 5, 7, 11, 15, 19 and 23.

Measured with immunoSEQ multiplex PCR; TCRdb has only the in-frame clones, and not every one. The sample lists tens of thousands of clones, 91% seen once, with 0.56% in the top ten. Points from the study as a whole: Immune responses induced by the vaccine were seen in approximately 93% of patients, spanning multiple MHC alleles.

Germline V gives CDR1 SGDLS, CDR2 YYNGEE. The CDR3 sequence is 13 residues long. With 5 bases removed from V and 0 bases from J, the gap between germline ends came to 9 bases. With regard to this clone: Antigen specificity is unknown.

Time point in this sample: week 5, during vaccination. Topical imiquimod accompanied each vaccine dose, which consisted of 300 ug of mutant IDH1 20-mer peptide. J is TRBJ2-7 and V is TRBV9; D gene ambiguous. Sequences were derived from PBMCs, sampled from a glioma patient whose treatment included an IDH1 peptide vaccine. The sequence was obtained from a woman aged 45-65 years with glioma. The CDR3 nucleotides are TGTGCCAGCAGTTCCGGATCCTCCTACGAGCAGTACTTC. Its protein is CASSSGSSYEQYF. Combining the CDR3 with reference TRBV9 and TRBJ2-7 gives the whole variable domain DSGVTQTPKHLITATGQRVTLRCSPRSGDLSVYWYQQSLDQGLQFLIQYYNGEERAKGNILERFSAQQFPDLHSELNLSSLELGDSALYFCASSSGSSYEQYFGPGTRLTVT.